This T cell receptor (beta chain) came from a study of cytomegalovirus exposure and HLA in healthy donors. In the case of this clone: Its antigen is currently unknown.

The CDR3 is made up of 13 amino acids. Losses at the gene ends were 7 bases for V and 2 bases for J; bases not matched to a gene: 3. Looked up from germline, CDR1 is SGHRS and CDR2 is YFSETQ. Study-level results: The authors confirmed in vitro that a few CMV-associated chains were specific for CMV antigens. A later look showed TCR association rates differing by HLA locus, highest for DRB1 and lowest for HLA-C. Based on reports, TCR beta sequences accurately predicted HLA-A and HLA-B alleles for most subjects.

60 Vbeta and 13 Jbeta primers were used in PCR. The table came from immunoSEQ multiplex PCR; TCRdb's copy has only in-frame clones and leaves some out. The table has under 150,000 clones, 64% seen once; the top ten hold 2.4%. The sample consisted of PBMCs. The rearrangement links TRBV5-1 to TRBJ2-5; the match to TRBD1 covers 9 bases. The receptor's source is a woman aged 40 to 50 in good health and CMV-seronegative. CDR3 loop: CASEGQGQETQYF. CDR3 nucleotide sequence: TGCGCCAGCGAGGGACAGGGTCAAGAGACCCAGTACTTC.